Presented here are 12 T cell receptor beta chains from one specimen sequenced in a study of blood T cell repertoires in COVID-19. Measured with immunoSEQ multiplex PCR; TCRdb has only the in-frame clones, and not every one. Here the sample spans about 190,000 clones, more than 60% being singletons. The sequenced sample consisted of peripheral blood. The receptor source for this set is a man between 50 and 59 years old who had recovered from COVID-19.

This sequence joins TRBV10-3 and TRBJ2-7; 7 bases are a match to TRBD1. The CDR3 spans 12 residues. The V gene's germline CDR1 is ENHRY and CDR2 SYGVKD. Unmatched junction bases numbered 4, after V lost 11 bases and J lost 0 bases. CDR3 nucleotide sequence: TGTGCCGTAGGACAGGCCTCCTACGAGCAGTACTTC. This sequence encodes CAVGQASYEQYF.

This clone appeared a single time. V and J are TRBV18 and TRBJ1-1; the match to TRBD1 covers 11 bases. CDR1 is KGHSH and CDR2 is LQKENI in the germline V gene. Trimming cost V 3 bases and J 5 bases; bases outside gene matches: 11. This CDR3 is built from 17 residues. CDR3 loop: CASSPQNRGTGGTEAFF. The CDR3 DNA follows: TGTGCCAGCTCACCCCAAAACCGAGGGACAGGGGGGACTGAAGCTTTCTTT.

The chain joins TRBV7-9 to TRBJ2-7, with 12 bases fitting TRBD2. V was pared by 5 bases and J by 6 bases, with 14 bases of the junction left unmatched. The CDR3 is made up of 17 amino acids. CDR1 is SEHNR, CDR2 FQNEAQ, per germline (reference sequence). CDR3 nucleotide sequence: TGTGCCAGCAGCCTAACGCCCGGACTAGCGGGACTTGCCGAGCAGTACTTC. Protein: CASSLTPGLAGLAEQYF.

The CDR3 region has the DNA TGCAGCGGGGAGACAACGAACACCGGGGAGCTGTTTTTT. This sequence encodes CSGETTNTGELFF. The chain carries TRBV29-1 and TRBJ2-2, with D tentatively TRBD2 (5 bases). The CDR3 is 13 residues long. Trimming pared 7 bases from V and 0 bases from J, leaving 9 bases between. Per the germline V gene, CDR1 is SQVTM and CDR2 is ANQGSEA.

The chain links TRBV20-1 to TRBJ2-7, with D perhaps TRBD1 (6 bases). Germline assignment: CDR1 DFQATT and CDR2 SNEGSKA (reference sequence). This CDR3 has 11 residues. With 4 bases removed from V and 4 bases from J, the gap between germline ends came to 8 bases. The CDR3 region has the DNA TGCAGTGCTAAACAGGGATACGAGCAGTACTTC. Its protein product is CSAKQGYEQYF.

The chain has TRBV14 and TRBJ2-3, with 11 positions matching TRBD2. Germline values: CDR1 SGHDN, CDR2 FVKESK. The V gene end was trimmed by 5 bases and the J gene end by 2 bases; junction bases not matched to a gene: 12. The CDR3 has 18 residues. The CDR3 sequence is CASSSRIAGGRYTDTQYF. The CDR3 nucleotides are TGTGCCAGCAGCTCGCGAATAGCGGGAGGGCGATACACAGATACGCAGTATTTT.

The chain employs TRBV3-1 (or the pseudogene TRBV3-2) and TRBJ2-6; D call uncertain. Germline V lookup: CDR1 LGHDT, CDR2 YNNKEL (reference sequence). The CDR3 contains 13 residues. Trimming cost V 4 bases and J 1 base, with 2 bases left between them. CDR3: CASSPSGANVLTF. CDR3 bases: TGTGCCAGCAGCCCTTCTGGGGCCAACGTCCTGACTTTC.

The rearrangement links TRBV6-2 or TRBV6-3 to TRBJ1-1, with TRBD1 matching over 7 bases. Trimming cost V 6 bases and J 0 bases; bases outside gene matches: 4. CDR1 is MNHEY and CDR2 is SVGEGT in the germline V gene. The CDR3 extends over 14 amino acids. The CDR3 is CASSATGMNTEAFF. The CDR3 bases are TGTGCCAGCAGCGCGACAGGGATGAACACTGAAGCTTTCTTT.

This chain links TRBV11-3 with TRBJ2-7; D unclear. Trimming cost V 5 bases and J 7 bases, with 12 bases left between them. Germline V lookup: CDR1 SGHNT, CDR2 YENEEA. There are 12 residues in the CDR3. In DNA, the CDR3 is TGTGCCAGCAGCCCCAACGGTGGTGAGCAGTACTTC. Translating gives CASSPNGGEQYF.

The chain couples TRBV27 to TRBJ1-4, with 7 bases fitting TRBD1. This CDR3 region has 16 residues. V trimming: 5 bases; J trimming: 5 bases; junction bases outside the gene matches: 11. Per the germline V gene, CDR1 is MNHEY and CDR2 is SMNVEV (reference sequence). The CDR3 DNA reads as TGTGCCAGCAGTCCTCGGGAGACAGGGCGGAATGAAAAACTGTTTTTT. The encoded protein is CASSPRETGRNEKLFF.

CDR3 protein: CASSIMILRDYNEQFF. CDR3 DNA: TGTGCCAGTAGTATCATGATTCTCCGGGACTACAATGAGCAGTTCTTC. This sequence joins TRBV19 and TRBJ2-1; a weak D match, TRBD2 (5 bases). CDR3 length equals 16 residues. Per the germline V gene, CDR1 is LNHDA and CDR2 is SQIVND (reference sequence). The V end lost 3 bases, the J end lost 3 bases, and 15 bases lay between the germline ends.

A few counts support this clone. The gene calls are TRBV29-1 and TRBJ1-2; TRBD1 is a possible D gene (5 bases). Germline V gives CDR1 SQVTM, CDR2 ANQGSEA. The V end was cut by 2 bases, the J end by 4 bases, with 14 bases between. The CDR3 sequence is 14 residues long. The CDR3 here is CSVERGGSRYGYTF. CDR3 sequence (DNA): TGCAGCGTTGAACGCGGGGGGAGCCGCTATGGCTACACCTTC.